Included here is one T cell receptor (beta chain) sequence, with context. Its antigen remains unidentified. The record has no base qualities; no much larger clone is one base away. Taken from cysteine to phenylalanine, the CDR3 has 11 residues. The retained sequence is limited to the CDR3, 33 bases, with the frame set at the first base. V loses 6 bases of germline sequence and J loses 6 bases, and the interval between the two ends is 7 bases. The germline V gene yields MNHNS for CDR1 and SASEGT for CDR2. This record belongs to a study of immune characterization of retroperitoneal liposarcoma (dated by TCRdb to 2018 to 2020). Library preparation was by PCR. TCRdb names NextSeq 500 as the instrument used. TCRdb reworked the public reads: Q25 trimming with fastp, MiXCR clone assembly, productive beta chains retained. Each CDR3 protein gets just one entry, which takes the most common genes and DNA from the rows behind it. This sample comprises some 1,500 distinct CDR3 sequences, 40% to 55% of them detected only once. More than 20% of the sample comes from the top ten.

The sequencing input was tumor tissue. The rearrangement combines TRBV6-1 with TRBJ2-3; the D gene cannot be named for sure. This clonotype was obtained from a female donor with retroperitoneal liposarcoma. The CDR3 protein: CASRRSDTQYF. The base sequence is TGTGCCAGCAGGAGGAGTGATACGCAGTATTTT.